The next 4 T cell receptor beta chains were all read from a single sample in a study of ipilimumab plus nivolumab after autologous stem cell transplantation. Produced via immunoSEQ multiplex PCR; TCRdb's table is partial and in-frame only. The sample consists of tens of thousands of clones, about 83% of them appearing once. The specimen comprised PBMCs, sampled in a trial of ipilimumab plus nivolumab as post-transplant consolidation. The source of these receptors is a male donor with diffuse large B-cell lymphoma.

In this sample, this clone turned up a few times. The chain employs TRBV6-5 and TRBJ1-5; D is unclear. The CDR3 consists of 10 residues. V lost 8 bases to trimming and J lost 7 bases, with 6 bases between them. Germline CDR1 MNHEY, CDR2 SVGAGI. In DNA form, the CDR3 reads TGTGCCAGCGGGAGCCAGCCCCAGCATTTT. Protein: CASGSQPQHF.

The V and J genes are TRBV5-1 and TRBJ1-2; a possible D gene is TRBD1 (5 bases). The germline V gene has CDR1 SGHRS and CDR2 YFSETQ. CDR3 length equals 15 residues. Trimming removed 4 bases from V and 8 bases from J, with 21 bases in between. The CDR3 spells CASSLTAGSLEGYTF. The CDR3 DNA sequence: TGCGCCAGCAGCCTCACGGCAGGGTCCCTAGAGGGCTACACCTTC.

V gene TRBV5-1 combines with J gene TRBJ1-1, with a weak D call TRBD1 (5 bases). The germline gives CDR1 SGHRS, CDR2 YFSETQ. This CDR3 has 15 residues. With 0 bases removed from V and 5 bases from J, the gap between germline ends came to 14 bases. CDR3 coding DNA: TGCGCCAGCAGCTTGGGAGGGGTGGGTGAGACTGAAGCTTTCTTT. Its translation is CASSLGGVGETEAFF.

This chain links TRBV19 with TRBJ1-1; 9 bases map to TRBD1. Germline CDR1 and CDR2: LNHDA and SQIVND (reference sequence). The trim removed 6 bases at V and 5 bases at J, leaving 10 bases unmatched. There are 15 residues in the CDR3. The CDR3, as DNA: TGTGCCAGTAGCGTTCCCGGACAGGGGTGGACTGAAGCTTTCTTT. This codes for CASSVPGQGWTEAFF.